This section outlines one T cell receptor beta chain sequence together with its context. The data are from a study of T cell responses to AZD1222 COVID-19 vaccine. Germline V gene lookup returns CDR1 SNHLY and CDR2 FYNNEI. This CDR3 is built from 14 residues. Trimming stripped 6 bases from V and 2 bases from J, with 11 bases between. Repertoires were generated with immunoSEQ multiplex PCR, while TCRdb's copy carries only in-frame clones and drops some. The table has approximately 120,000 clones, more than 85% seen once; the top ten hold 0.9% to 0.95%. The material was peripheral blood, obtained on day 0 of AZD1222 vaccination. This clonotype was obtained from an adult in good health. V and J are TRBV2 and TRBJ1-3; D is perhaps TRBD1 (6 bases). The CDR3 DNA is TGTGCCAGCAGAGACGCAGGGGCTGGAAACACCATATATTTT. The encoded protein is CASRDAGAGNTIYF.